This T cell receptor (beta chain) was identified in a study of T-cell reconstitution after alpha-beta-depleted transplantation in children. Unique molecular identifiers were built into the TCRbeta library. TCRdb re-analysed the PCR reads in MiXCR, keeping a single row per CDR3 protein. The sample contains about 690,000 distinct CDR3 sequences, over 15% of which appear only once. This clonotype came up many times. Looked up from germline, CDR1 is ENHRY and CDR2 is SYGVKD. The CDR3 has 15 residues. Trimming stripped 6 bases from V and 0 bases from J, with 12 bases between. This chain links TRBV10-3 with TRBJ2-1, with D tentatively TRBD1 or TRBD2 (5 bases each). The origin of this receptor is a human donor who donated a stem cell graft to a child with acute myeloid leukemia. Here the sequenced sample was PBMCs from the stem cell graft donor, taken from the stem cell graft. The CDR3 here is CAISFRDGSYNEQFF. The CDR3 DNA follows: TGTGCCATCAGCTTCAGGGACGGCTCCTACAATGAGCAGTTCTTC.